This T cell receptor (beta chain) came from a study of vaccination effects on CD4 cells after COVID-19. ViraFEST assay sequencing came after antigen-specific CD4+ T cells were expanded with viral peptide pools. When roughly eleven days of culture had elapsed, CD4+ T cells were isolated. Vaccine recipients had no previous SARS-CoV-2 infection; their nucleocapsid antibodies were negative. Sequencing used immunoSEQ multiplex PCR; TCRdb keeps in-frame clones, though not all of them. The repertoire includes tens of thousands of clones, 60% to 80% of them detected once, and approximately 2.8% sits in the top ten. Concerning this clone itself: The antigen remains unidentified.

The V and J ends lost 5 bases and 5 bases respectively, with 10 bases between them. CDR1 and CDR2 (germline): SGHTA, FQGTGA. This CDR3 contains 13 residues. This TCR was recovered from a human donor who received a COVID-19 vaccine. This sequence joins TRBV7-3 and TRBJ2-1; D may be TRBD1 or TRBD2 (5 bases each). Sequenced material: CD4+ T cells from PBMCs cultured with HCoV-NL63 spike peptides, taken before COVID-19 vaccination. This CDR3 is CASSGGANNEQFF. CDR3 DNA sequence: TGTGCCAGCAGCGGGGGAGCTAACAATGAGCAGTTCTTC.